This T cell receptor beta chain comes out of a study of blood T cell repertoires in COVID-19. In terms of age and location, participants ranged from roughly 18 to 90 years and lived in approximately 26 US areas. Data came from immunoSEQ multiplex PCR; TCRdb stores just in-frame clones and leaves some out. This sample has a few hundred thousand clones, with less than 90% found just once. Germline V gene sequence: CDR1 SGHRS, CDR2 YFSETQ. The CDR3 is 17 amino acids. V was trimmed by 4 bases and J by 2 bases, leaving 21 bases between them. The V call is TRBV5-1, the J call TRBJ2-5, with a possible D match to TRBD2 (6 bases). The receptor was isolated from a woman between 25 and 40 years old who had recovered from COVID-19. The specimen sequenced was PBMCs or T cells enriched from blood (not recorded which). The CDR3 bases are TGCGCCAGCAGCCCGGCTAGCGTCCGATTAATTCAAGAGACCCAGTACTTC. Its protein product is CASSPASVRLIQETQYF.